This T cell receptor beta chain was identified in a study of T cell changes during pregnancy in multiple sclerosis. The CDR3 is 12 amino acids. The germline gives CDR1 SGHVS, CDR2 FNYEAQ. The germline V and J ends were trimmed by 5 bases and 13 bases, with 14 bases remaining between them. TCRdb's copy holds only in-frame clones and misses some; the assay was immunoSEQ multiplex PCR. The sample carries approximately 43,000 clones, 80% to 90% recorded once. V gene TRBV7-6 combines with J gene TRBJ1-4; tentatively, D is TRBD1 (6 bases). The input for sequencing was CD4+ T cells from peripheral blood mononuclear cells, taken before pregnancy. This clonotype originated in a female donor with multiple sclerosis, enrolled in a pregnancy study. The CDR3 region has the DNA TGTGCCAGCAGCCCAGGGGATCGGAGACTGTTTTTT. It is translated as CASSPGDRRLFF.